These T cell receptor beta chains were read from a single sample in a study of cytomegalovirus exposure and HLA in healthy donors. Sequencing used immunoSEQ multiplex PCR; TCRdb keeps in-frame clones, though not all of them. The sample gives 100,000 to 150,000 clones, roughly four fifths of which show up once; roughly 0.9% is in the top ten. Sequences were obtained from PBMCs. These receptors originate from a woman between 55 and 75 years old in good health and CMV-seronegative. The CDR3 runs from the conserved cysteine through the conserved F or W. The D gene is left open where the match is weak. Clone size is stated in some rows and not others, as once, few, many or a class when expanded.

v_gene	j_gene	d_gene	abundance	CDR3aa	CDR3nt
TRBV27	TRBJ1-2	-	-	CASSSPRQSSYGYTF	TGTGCCAGCAGTTCCCCAAGACAGAGTTCATATGGCTACACCTTC
TRBV28	TRBJ2-1	-	once	CASSSYRGGQQFF	TGTGCCAGCAGTTCATATAGGGGAGGTCAGCAGTTCTTC
TRBV4-1	TRBJ2-1	-	-	CASSQDPRETSEQFF	TGCGCCAGCAGCCAAGATCCGAGGGAGACAAGTGAGCAGTTCTTC
TRBV5-5	TRBJ2-4	TRBD1	-	CASSLVQGAAAKNIQYF	TGTGCCAGCAGCTTGGTTCAGGGGGCGGCGGCCAAAAACATTCAGTACTTC
TRBV27	TRBJ1-2	TRBD1	-	CASSSPSTGEGAGYTF	TGTGCCAGCAGCTCACCCTCGACAGGGGAGGGAGCTGGCTACACCTTC
TRBV7-9	TRBJ2-1	-	-	CASSLAMNEQFF	TGTGCCAGCAGCTTAGCTATGAATGAGCAGTTCTTC
TRBV5-6	TRBJ1-1	-	few	CASSPEMNTEAFF	TGTGCCAGCAGCCCAGAAATGAACACTGAAGCTTTCTTT
TRBV11-3	TRBJ2-1	TRBD2	-	CASTPGGKNEQFF	TGTGCCAGCACCCCGGGAGGGAAGAATGAGCAGTTCTTC
TRBV7-3	TRBJ2-7	TRBD1	-	CASSFSGTGAYEQYF	TGTGCCAGCAGCTTCTCCGGGACAGGGGCCTACGAGCAGTACTTC
TRBV5-1	TRBJ2-2	-	-	CASSLFVGGQSTGELFF	TGCGCCAGCAGCTTGTTTGTCGGGGGGCAAAGCACCGGGGAGCTGTTTTTT
TRBV28	TRBJ1-3	-	-	CASSPRGGTGNTIYF	TGTGCCAGCAGTCCCCGAGGGGGAACAGGAAACACCATATATTTT
TRBV7-5	TRBJ2-7	-	-	CVRRGPTRGSYEQYF	TGTGTCAGAAGGGGACCGACTAGGGGATCCTACGAGCAGTACTTC
TRBV7-9	TRBJ2-7	-	-	CSSSLADLEEYF	TGTTCCAGCAGCTTAGCGGACCTGGAGGAGTACTTC
TRBV13	TRBJ2-5	TRBD2	-	CASSLATSGNGQETQYF	TGTGCCAGCAGCTTAGCAACTAGCGGGAATGGGCAGGAGACCCAGTACTTC
TRBV6-1	TRBJ1-1	-	-	CASSDVLAGTATEAFF	TGTGCCAGCAGTGACGTTCTAGCGGGGACCGCCACTGAAGCTTTCTTT
TRBV18	TRBJ2-1	TRBD1	-	CASSPANRGAYNEQFF	TGTGCCAGCTCACCAGCGAACAGGGGTGCGTACAATGAGCAGTTCTTC
TRBV5-1	TRBJ1-5	TRBD1	-	CASSLTGGLGPQHF	TGCGCCAGCAGCTTAACAGGGGGCCTGGGGCCCCAGCATTTT
TRBV29-1	TRBJ1-5	TRBD1	-	CSVGTGYQPQHF	TGCAGCGTAGGGACAGGCTATCAGCCCCAGCATTTT
TRBV11-2	TRBJ2-7	-	-	CASSSPTYQEGEQYF	TGTGCCAGCAGCTCCCCGACCTATCAGGAGGGCGAGCAGTACTTC
TRBV28	TRBJ2-7	TRBD2	-	CARSPWGGSYEQYF	TGTGCCAGATCCCCTTGGGGGGGCTCCTACGAGCAGTACTTC
TRBV27	TRBJ2-5	-	-	CASSSRPIAGGETQYF	TGTGCCAGCAGTTCAAGACCCATCGCGGGTGGGGAGACCCAGTACTTC
TRBV28	TRBJ2-3	TRBD2	-	CASSPRGSGSTDTQYF	TGTGCCAGCAGTCCTCGGGGTAGCGGGAGCACAGATACGCAGTATTTT
TRBV11-2	TRBJ2-5	-	-	CASILKLIQETQYF	TGTGCCAGCATCCTAAAGTTAATTCAAGAGACCCAGTACTTC
TRBV5-4	TRBJ1-2	-	-	CASSLAGKDYGYTF	TGTGCCAGCAGCTTGGCAGGGAAGGACTATGGCTACACCTTC
TRBV7-9	TRBJ2-1	-	few	CASSLERDNYNEQFF	TGTGCCAGCAGCTTGGAGCGGGACAACTACAATGAGCAGTTCTTC
TRBV9	TRBJ1-1	-	few	CASSARQLNTEAFF	TGTGCCAGCAGCGCGAGACAGCTGAACACTGAAGCTTTCTTT
TRBV6-5	TRBJ2-7	TRBD1	-	CASSYSGQGVIEQYF	TGTGCCAGCAGTTACTCGGGTCAGGGGGTGATTGAGCAGTACTTC
TRBV15	TRBJ2-2	-	-	CATQRTSNTGELFF	TGTGCCACCCAGCGTACTTCGAACACCGGGGAGCTGTTTTTT
TRBV6-6	TRBJ1-1	TRBD1	few	CASSGDRGYTEAFF	TGTGCCAGCAGTGGGGACAGGGGGTACACTGAAGCTTTCTTT
TRBV4-2	TRBJ2-1	TRBD2	-	CASSQDLFGREGSYNEQFF	TGTGCCAGCAGCCAAGATTTATTTGGGCGGGAGGGCTCCTACAATGAGCAGTTCTTC
TRBV14	TRBJ1-1	TRBD1	-	CASSHKGQGAEAFF	TGTGCCAGCAGCCACAAGGGACAGGGGGCTGAAGCTTTCTTT
TRBV28	TRBJ1-3	-	-	CASSLAGGSGNTIYF	TGTGCCAGCAGTTTAGCTGGAGGCTCTGGAAACACCATATATTTT
TRBV9	TRBJ2-1	TRBD2	-	CASSVGMGGYNEQFF	TGTGCCAGCAGCGTAGGGATGGGGGGGTACAATGAGCAGTTCTTC
TRBV20-1	TRBJ2-5	-	-	CSVDKEETQYF	TGCAGTGTTGACAAGGAAGAGACCCAGTACTTC
TRBV7-8	TRBJ1-6	TRBD1	-	CASSQTGNSPLHF	TGTGCCAGCAGCCAGACAGGGAATTCACCCCTCCACTTT
TRBV9	TRBJ2-7	TRBD2	-	CASSFRAGAPYEQYF	TGTGCCAGCAGCTTTCGAGCGGGAGCCCCCTACGAGCAGTACTTC
TRBV6-5	TRBJ1-1	TRBD1	-	CASRGQGTEAFF	TGTGCCAGCAGGGGACAGGGGACTGAAGCTTTCTTT
TRBV7-7	TRBJ2-2	-	-	CASSLKLDGKGELFF	TGTGCCAGCAGCTTGAAGCTCGATGGTAAAGGGGAGCTGTTTTTT
TRBV6-5	TRBJ1-2	TRBD1	-	CASSKRQGTFYGYTF	TGTGCCAGCAGTAAACGACAGGGAACATTCTATGGCTACACCTTC
TRBV25-1	TRBJ2-3	-	-	CASSGGQNTQYF	TGTGCCAGCAGTGGGGGCCAAAATACGCAGTATTTT
TRBV9	TRBJ1-6	TRBD1	-	CASNRAGTGNSPLHF	TGTGCCAGCAATCGGGCCGGGACAGGGAATTCACCCCTCCACTTT
TRBV7-8	TRBJ1-1	TRBD1	-	CASSLGRQGVTEAFF	TGTGCCAGCAGCTTAGGGAGACAGGGAGTGACTGAAGCTTTCTTT
TRBV29-1	TRBJ2-7	TRBD1	-	CSTLTGGPSYEQYF	TGCAGTACCCTTACAGGGGGACCCTCCTACGAGCAGTACTTC
TRBV30	TRBJ1-2	TRBD1	-	CAWSLDRAYGYTF	TGTGCCTGGAGTTTGGACAGGGCGTATGGCTACACCTTC
TRBV7-2	TRBJ2-2	TRBD1	few	CASSSRDRSSGELFF	TGTGCCAGCAGCTCCCGGGACAGGTCCTCGGGGGAGCTGTTTTTT
TRBV28	TRBJ1-3	-	once	CASSSPLGGASSGNTIYF	TGTGCCAGCAGTTCCCCACTGGGCGGGGCAAGCTCTGGAAACACCATATATTTT
TRBV2	TRBJ1-1	-	-	CASSAPTRNTEAFF	TGTGCCAGCAGTGCCCCGACAAGGAACACTGAAGCTTTCTTT
TRBV7-9	TRBJ2-7	-	-	CASSGMDKYF	TGTGCCAGCAGCGGCATGGACAAGTACTTC
TRBV7-6	TRBJ2-2	TRBD2	-	CASSRSGLAGGIAGELFF	TGTGCCAGCAGCAGAAGCGGACTAGCGGGGGGTATTGCCGGGGAGCTGTTTTTT
TRBV7-2	TRBJ2-5	TRBD2	-	CASSSGGSGGAGETQYF	TGTGCCAGCAGCTCCGGTGGTAGCGGGGGGGCCGGGGAGACCCAGTACTTC
TRBV29-1	TRBJ2-1	-	-	CSVVRLASGTYNEQFF	TGCAGCGTTGTCCGCCTGGCTAGTGGCACCTACAATGAGCAGTTCTTC